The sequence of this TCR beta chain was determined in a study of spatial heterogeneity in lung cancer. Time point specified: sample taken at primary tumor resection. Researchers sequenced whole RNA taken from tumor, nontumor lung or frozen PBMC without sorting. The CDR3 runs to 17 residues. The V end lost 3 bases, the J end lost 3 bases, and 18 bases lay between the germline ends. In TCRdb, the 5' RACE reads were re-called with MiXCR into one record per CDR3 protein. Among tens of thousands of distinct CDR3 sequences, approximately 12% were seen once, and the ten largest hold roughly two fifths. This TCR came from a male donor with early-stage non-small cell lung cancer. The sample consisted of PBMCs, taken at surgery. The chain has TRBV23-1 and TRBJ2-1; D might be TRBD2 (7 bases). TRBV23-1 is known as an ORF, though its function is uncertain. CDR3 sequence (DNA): TGCGCCAGCAGTCACCCGGGGGGCACAGGGATCTACAATGAGCAGTTCTTC. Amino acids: CASSHPGGTGIYNEQFF.